The sequence of this T cell receptor beta chain was determined in a study of identifying expanded T cells in peripheral blood. V gave up 3 bases and J gave up 5 bases, with 10 bases separating them. Germline CDR1 KGHSH, CDR2 LQKENI. The CDR3 is 13 amino acids. Healthy donors had no documented immune events, such as infections, while sampled. Turning to this clone: As yet, its antigen is unknown.

Sequencing was performed with immunoSEQ multiplex PCR; in TCRdb, only in-frame clones are kept and a portion is missing. The profile shows roughly 61,000 clones, over 85% of them singletons. Whole-study results and caveats: About 1.2 clones differed between technical replicates, versus around 16 and 19 over time. Variance in clone template counts between approximately two-week samples significantly increased with total template count across all healthy donors.

The V gene is TRBV18, the J gene TRBJ2-5; D is undetermined. The clonotype originates from a person aged 18-70 years in good health. Source material: blood. As DNA, the CDR3 is TGTGCCAGCTCACCGCCAGCGAGGGAGACCCAGTACTTC. As protein: CASSPPARETQYF.